This T cell receptor (beta chain) was recovered during a study of shared clonotypes between healthy human individuals. Profiled with immunoSEQ multiplex PCR; TCRdb holds only in-frame clones, not every one. The table includes roughly 720,000 clones, about 92% detected once. The sample taken for sequencing was memory CD8+ T cells from PBMCs. Subset given: CD45RO+ cells pooled with CCR7-negative TemRA cells. This TCR derives from a man between 18 and 35 years old in good health. Some clones in this sample may be carry-over from other donors' samples.

The CDR3 here is CASSPDGSYEQYF. The CDR3 DNA sequence: TGTGCCAGCAGTCCCGACGGATCCTACGAGCAGTACTTC. V gene TRBV27 combines with J gene TRBJ2-7; the D is unclear. The germline V gene encodes CDR1 MNHEY and CDR2 SMNVEV (reference sequence). The CDR3 has 13 amino acids. Between the trimmed V and J ends, which lost 5 bases and 1 base, there was a span of 9 bases.